This record looks at one T cell receptor (beta chain) sequence and its context. The data were taken from a study of beta chain features in type 1 diabetes. The isolated RNA, all of it, was reverse transcribed, so expressed TCRB transcripts were what got sequenced. The assay was immunoSEQ multiplex PCR, and TCRdb's table has in-frame clones only and misses some. Of some 360,000 clones in the sample, 15% to 20% were seen once. Germline CDR1 is MGHDK and CDR2 is SYGVNS. The junction had 6 bases not matched to a gene; V was cut back by 1 base and J by 5 bases. The CDR3 contains 15 residues. Material for sequencing was naive CD4+ T cells from blood. The gene calls are TRBV25-1 and TRBJ2-5; 8 nucleotides match TRBD2. This TCR was sampled from a woman in her late teens or twenties in good health. CDR3 sequence (DNA): TGTGCCAGCAGTGAATCGGGGGGGGTACCGGAGACCCAGTACTTC. It yields the protein CASSESGGVPETQYF.